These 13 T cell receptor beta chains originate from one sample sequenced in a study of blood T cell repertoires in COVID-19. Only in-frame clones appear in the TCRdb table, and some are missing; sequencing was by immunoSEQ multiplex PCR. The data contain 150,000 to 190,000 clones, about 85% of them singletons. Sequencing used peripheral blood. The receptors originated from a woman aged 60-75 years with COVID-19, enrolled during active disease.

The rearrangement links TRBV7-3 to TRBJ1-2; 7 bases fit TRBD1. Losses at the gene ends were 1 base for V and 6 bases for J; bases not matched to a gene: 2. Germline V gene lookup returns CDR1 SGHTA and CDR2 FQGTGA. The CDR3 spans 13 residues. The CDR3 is CASSLRQGHGYTF. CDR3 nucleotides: TGTGCCAGCAGCTTAAGACAGGGCCATGGCTACACCTTC.

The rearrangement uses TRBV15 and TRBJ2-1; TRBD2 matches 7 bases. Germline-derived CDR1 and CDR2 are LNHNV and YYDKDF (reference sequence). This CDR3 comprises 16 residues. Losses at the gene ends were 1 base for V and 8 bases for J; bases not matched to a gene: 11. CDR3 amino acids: CATSRVQAGGYDEQFF. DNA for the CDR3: TGTGCCACCAGCAGAGTACAGGCCGGGGGGTATGATGAGCAGTTCTTC.

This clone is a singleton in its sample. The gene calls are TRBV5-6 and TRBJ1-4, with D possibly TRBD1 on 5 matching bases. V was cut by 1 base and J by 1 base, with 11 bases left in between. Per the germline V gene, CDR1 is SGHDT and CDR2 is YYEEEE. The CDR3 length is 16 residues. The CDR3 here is CASSLSWGLTNEKLFF. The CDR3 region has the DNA TGTGCCAGCAGCTTGAGTTGGGGCTTAACTAATGAAAAACTGTTTTTT.

In DNA form, the CDR3 reads TGTGCCACCAGCACAGGGGGAACAGACCTAGGGGAGACCCAGTACTTC. Its translation: CATSTGGTDLGETQYF. This chain joins TRBV15 and TRBJ2-5; 7 bases map to TRBD1. The germline V gene encodes CDR1 LNHNV and CDR2 YYDKDF (reference sequence). V lost 4 bases, J lost 5 bases, and 13 bases stayed unmatched. This CDR3 is 16 amino acids long.

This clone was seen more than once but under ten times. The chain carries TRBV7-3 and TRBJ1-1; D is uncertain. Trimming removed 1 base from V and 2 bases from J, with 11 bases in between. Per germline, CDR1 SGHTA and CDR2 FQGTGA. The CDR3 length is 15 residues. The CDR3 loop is CASSLRLSLNTEAFF. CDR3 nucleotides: TGTGCCAGCAGCTTAAGACTGTCCCTCAACACTGAAGCTTTCTTT.

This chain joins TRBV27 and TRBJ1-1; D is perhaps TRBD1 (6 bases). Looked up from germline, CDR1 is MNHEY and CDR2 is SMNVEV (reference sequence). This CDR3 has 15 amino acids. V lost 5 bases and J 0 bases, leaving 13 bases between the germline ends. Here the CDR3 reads CASSAGQLLNTEAFF. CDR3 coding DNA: TGTGCCAGCAGTGCCGGACAGTTATTGAACACTGAAGCTTTCTTT.

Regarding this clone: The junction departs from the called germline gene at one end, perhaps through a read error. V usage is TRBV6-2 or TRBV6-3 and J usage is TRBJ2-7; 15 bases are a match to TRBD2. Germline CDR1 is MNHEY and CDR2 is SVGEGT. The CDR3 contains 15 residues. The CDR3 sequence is CASSSTGTSGRPLHF. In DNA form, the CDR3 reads TGTGCCAGCAGCTCAACCGGGACTAGCGGGAGGCCGCTGCACTTC.

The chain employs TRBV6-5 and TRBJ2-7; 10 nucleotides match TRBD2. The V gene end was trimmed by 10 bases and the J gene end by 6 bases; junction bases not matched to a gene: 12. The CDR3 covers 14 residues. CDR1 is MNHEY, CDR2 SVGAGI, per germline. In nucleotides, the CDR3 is TGTGCCACGGGATCTAGCGGGAGAAGAGGCGAGCAGTACTTC. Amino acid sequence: CATGSSGRRGEQYF.

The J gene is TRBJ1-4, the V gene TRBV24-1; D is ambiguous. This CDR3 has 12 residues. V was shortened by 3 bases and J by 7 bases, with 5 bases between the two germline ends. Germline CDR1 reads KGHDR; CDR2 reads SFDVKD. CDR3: CATSDNTEKLFF. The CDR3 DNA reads TGTGCCACCAGTGATAACACTGAAAAACTGTTTTTT.

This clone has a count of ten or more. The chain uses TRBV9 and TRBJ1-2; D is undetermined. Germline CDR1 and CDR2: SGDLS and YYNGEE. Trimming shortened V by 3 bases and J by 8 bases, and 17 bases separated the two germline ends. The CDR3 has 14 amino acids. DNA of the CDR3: TGTGCCAGCAGCGGACCGGCGGGCGAGGGCGGCTACACCTTC. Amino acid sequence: CASSGPAGEGGYTF. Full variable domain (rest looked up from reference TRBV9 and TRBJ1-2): DSGVTQTPKHLITATGQRVTLRCSPRSGDLSVYWYQQSLDQGLQFLIQYYNGEERAKGNILERFSAQQFPDLHSELNLSSLELGDSALYFCASSGPAGEGGYTFGSGTRLTVV.

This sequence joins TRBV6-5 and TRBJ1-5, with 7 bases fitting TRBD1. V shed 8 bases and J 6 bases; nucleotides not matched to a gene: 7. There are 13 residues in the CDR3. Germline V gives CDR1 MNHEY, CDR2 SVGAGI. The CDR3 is CASGTDSVQPQHF. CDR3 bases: TGTGCCAGCGGGACAGACTCGGTTCAGCCCCAGCATTTT.

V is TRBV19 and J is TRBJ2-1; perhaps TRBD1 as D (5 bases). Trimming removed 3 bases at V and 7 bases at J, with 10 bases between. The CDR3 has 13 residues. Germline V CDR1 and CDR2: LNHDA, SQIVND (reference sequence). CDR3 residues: CASSISAGNEQFF. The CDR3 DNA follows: TGTGCCAGTAGTATTTCAGCAGGGAATGAGCAGTTCTTC.

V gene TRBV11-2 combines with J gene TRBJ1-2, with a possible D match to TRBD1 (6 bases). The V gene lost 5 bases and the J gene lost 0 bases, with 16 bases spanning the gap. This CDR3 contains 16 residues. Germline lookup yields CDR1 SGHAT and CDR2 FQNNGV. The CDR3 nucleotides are TGTGCCAGCAGCAGAATAGGGGGGGCCTCTAACTATGGCTACACCTTC. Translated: CASSRIGGASNYGYTF.